This T cell receptor beta chain is from a study of blood T cell repertoires in COVID-19. Overall study: T cells, B-cell-depleted T cells, or PBMCs supplied cDNA or gDNA.

Enrollees, about 18 to 90 years old, lived in fewer than 25 US areas. Trimming removed 4 bases at V and 7 bases at J, with 10 bases between. The V gene's germline CDR1 is SGHTA and CDR2 FQGTGA. The CDR3 is 12 residues long. Per the authors' pipeline: Estimates of nucleated cell counts were drawn from the amplification of reference gene primers. Here immunoSEQ multiplex PCR was the method, and the copy in TCRdb shows in-frame clones only, minus some. From that table come the V and J calls and clone size; the DNA was used to work out D and trimming. Here the sample spans under 200,000 clones, 89% being singletons.

The V call is TRBV7-3, the J call TRBJ1-1; no firm D call. The sequencing input was PBMCs or T cells enriched from blood (not recorded which). The receptor was isolated from a woman aged 18 to 35 who had recovered from COVID-19. CDR3 region: CASSSGSGEAFF. The CDR3 region has the DNA TGTGCCAGCAGCTCGGGTAGCGGTGAAGCTTTCTTT.